The present TCR beta chain was sequenced within a study of PD-L1 blockade in urothelial cancer. TCRdb keeps only in-frame clones here, not all; method: immunoSEQ multiplex PCR. The profile covers 84,000 or so clones, with 85% to 90% appearing a single time and approximately 15% taken by the ten largest. V was clipped by 5 bases and J by 8 bases, with 27 bases between them. Germline lookup yields CDR1 LNHDA and CDR2 SQIVND (reference sequence). There are 18 residues in the CDR3. Indicated time point: pretreatment peripheral blood. Here the sequenced sample was PBMCs, taken around atezolizumab (anti-PD-L1) treatment. This rearrangement joins TRBV19 to TRBJ1-4; D gene ambiguous. The TCR sequence derives from a man aged 55-75 years with urothelial cancer. This chain's CDR3 is CASSSPVSDPMGREKLFF. The CDR3 DNA reads TGTGCCAGTAGTTCCCCCGTATCGGATCCGATGGGGAGGGAAAAACTGTTTTTT.